The clone carrying this T cell receptor (beta chain) has more than one count but fewer than ten. This sample stems from a study of T-cell reconstitution after alpha-beta-depleted transplantation in children. Deletions cut 1 base from V and 9 bases from J, with 7 bases between. Germline-derived CDR1 and CDR2 are LNHDA and SQIVND (reference sequence). The CDR3 runs to 12 residues. During its preparation, the TCRbeta library received unique molecular identifiers. MiXCR, run by TCRdb on the PCR reads, gives a single entry per CDR3 protein. The sample lists some 830,000 distinct CDR3 sequences, around 17% occurring once.

This chain uses TRBV19 with TRBJ2-1, with D unclear. This receptor was identified in a male patient aged 10-17 years who had a stem cell transplant for acute lymphoblastic leukemia, so the T cells may come from the graft donor. This material consisted of PBMCs, mostly from graft donor cells, taken 360 days after TCRalphabeta/CD19-depleted stem cell transplant. CDR3 sequence reads: CASSIGAPEQFF. In DNA form, the CDR3 reads TGTGCCAGTAGTATAGGAGCACCTGAGCAGTTCTTC.